Following are 23 T cell receptor beta chains from one sample sequenced in a study of cytomegalovirus exposure and HLA in healthy donors (dated by TCRdb to about 2017). The library came from the immunoSEQ multiplex PCR assay. For the multiplex PCR, a mixture combining 60 forward primers for TCR Vbeta segments and 13 reverse primers for TCR Jbeta segments was used. TCRdb took this table from immuneACCESS and kept in-frame rearrangements with V and J called. Such tables lack part of the clones; where checked against another copy, unresolved V genes explain under half of the gap, and the rest is unexplained. The sample has 130,000 or so clones on record, roughly 80% of them singletons. Less than 2.5% of the sample is held by the ten biggest clonotypes. Sequencing used PBMCs. The origin of the receptors is a woman in her forties in good health and CMV-seropositive.

V gene TRBV7-2 combines with J gene TRBJ2-3, with TRBD2 matching 10 bases. This CDR3 is built from 19 residues. V shed 3 bases and J 0 bases; nucleotides not matched to a gene: 12. Germline V CDR1 and CDR2: SGHTA, FQGNSA. The DNA of the CDR3 is TGTGCCAGCAGCTTTCCAACAAGCGGGGGGGCTTATAGCACAGATACGCAGTATTTT. It translates to CASSFPTSGGAYSTDTQYF.

This clone was detected only a few times. This chain connects TRBV28 to TRBJ1-3; maybe TRBD1 (5 bases). Deletions cut 6 bases from V and 0 bases from J, with 18 bases between. The germline gives CDR1 MDHEN, CDR2 SYDVKM. The CDR3 covers 17 residues. The CDR3 spells CASSFRGAFYSGNTIYF. CDR3 nucleotide sequence: TGTGCCAGCAGCTTCCGCGGGGCGTTTTACTCTGGAAACACCATATATTTT. The full variable domain, completed using reference TRBV28 and TRBJ1-3, is DVKVTQSSRYLVKRTGEKVFLECVQDMDHENMFWYRQDPGLGLRLIYFSYDVKMKEKGDIPEGYSVSREKKERFSLILESASTNQTSMYLCASSFRGAFYSGNTIYFGEGSWLTVV.

V is TRBV9 and J is TRBJ2-6; D remains ambiguous. V was cut by 4 bases and J by 2 bases, with 7 bases left in between. The CDR3 is 14 amino acids. Germline V gene data show CDR1 as SGDLS and CDR2 as YYNGEE. This CDR3 reads CASSISPGANVLTF. CDR3 DNA sequence: TGTGCCAGCAGCATTAGCCCTGGGGCCAACGTCCTGACTTTC. Full variable domain (remainder filled in from reference TRBV9 and TRBJ2-6): DSGVTQTPKHLITATGQRVTLRCSPRSGDLSVYWYQQSLDQGLQFLIQYYNGEERAKGNILERFSAQQFPDLHSELNLSSLELGDSALYFCASSISPGANVLTFGAGSRLTVL.

The chain has TRBV7-2 and TRBJ1-1, with TRBD1 identical over 7 bases. There are 13 residues in the CDR3. Trimming at V came to 5 bases and at J to 5 bases, leaving 5 bases not matched to a gene. Germline V gives CDR1 SGHTA, CDR2 FQGNSA. The CDR3 sequence: CASSPKTGTEAFF. The DNA of the CDR3 is TGTGCCAGCAGCCCAAAGACAGGGACTGAAGCTTTCTTT.

The CDR3 reads CASSPRWHFGEQFF. CDR3 bases: TGTGCCAGCTCACCACGGTGGCATTTTGGCGAGCAGTTCTTC. The rearrangement joins TRBV18 to TRBJ2-1; D remains unclear. This CDR3 has 14 residues. Trimming cost V 1 base and J 10 bases, with 14 bases left between them. The V gene's germline CDR1 is KGHSH and CDR2 LQKENI. Looking up the rest from reference TRBV18 and TRBJ2-1 gives the full variable domain: NAGVMQNPRHLVRRRGQEARLRCSPMKGHSHVYWYRQLPEEGLKFMVYLQKENIIDESGMPKERFSAEFPKEGPSILRIQQVVRGDSAAYFCASSPRWHFGEQFFGPGTRLTVL.

The gene calls are TRBV7-9 and TRBJ2-3; 10 bases are a match to TRBD2. The CDR3 is 16 amino acids. After removal of 5 bases from V and 0 bases from J, the junction contained 5 bases not matched to a gene. Germline lookup yields CDR1 SEHNR and CDR2 FQNEAQ (reference sequence). The CDR3 reads CASSILTSGSTDTQYF. The CDR3 nucleotides read TGTGCCAGCAGCATCTTGACTAGCGGGAGCACAGATACGCAGTATTTT.

The genes are TRBV7-9 and TRBJ1-5; possible D gene TRBD1, 6 bases. V was shortened by 0 bases and J by 0 bases, with 12 bases between the two germline ends. Per germline, CDR1 SEHNR and CDR2 FQNEAQ (reference sequence). The CDR3 loop spans 17 amino acids. CDR3: CASSLAVSGASNQPQHF. The CDR3 DNA is TGTGCCAGCAGCTTAGCGGTCTCAGGGGCTAGCAATCAGCCCCAGCATTTT.

Concerning this clone: At one boundary the junction diverges from the germline segment, which might be a read error. The chain employs TRBV7-2 and TRBJ2-7; TRBD1 aligns across 7 bases. CDR1 SGHTA and CDR2 FQGNSA come from the germline V gene. This CDR3 is 14 amino acids long. Written as DNA, the CDR3 is TGCGCCAGCAGCCAAGATACAGGGGCCTACGAGCAGTACTTC. The encoded protein is CASSQDTGAYEQYF.

This clone has a single count. This sequence joins TRBV7-2 and TRBJ2-1; no firm D call. CDR3 length: 15 amino acids. Trimming took 2 bases from V and 6 from J, leaving 14 bases between them. Germline CDR1 and CDR2: SGHTA and FQGNSA. Here the CDR3 DNA reads TGTGCCAGCAGCTTAATGGCCTCCCGTCCCAATGAGCAGTTCTTC. This sequence encodes CASSLMASRPNEQFF.

This chain joins TRBV12-5 and TRBJ2-1, with 12 positions matching TRBD1. Germline V gene sequence: CDR1 LGHNT, CDR2 FRNRAP. V was pared by 1 base and J by 8 bases, with 3 bases of the junction left unmatched. The CDR3 has 15 residues. The CDR3 is CASGLEGQGAYEQFF. The CDR3 region has the DNA TGTGCTAGTGGTTTGGAGGGACAGGGGGCCTATGAGCAGTTCTTC. Combining the CDR3 with reference TRBV12-5 and TRBJ2-1 gives the whole variable domain DARVTQTPRHKVTEMGQEVTMRCQPILGHNTVFWYRQTMMQGLELLAYFRNRAPLDDSGMPKDRFSAEMPDATLATLKIQPSEPRDSAVYFCASGLEGQGAYEQFFGPGTRLTVL.

The chain has TRBV4-3 and TRBJ2-3; 10 positions agree with TRBD1. The CDR3 covers 16 residues. J lost 0 bases, V lost 5 bases, and 5 bases had no gene match. CDR1 and CDR2 from the germline V gene are LGHNA and YSLEER. CDR3 DNA: TGCGCCAGCAGCTCCGGGACAGGGGTCAGCACAGATACGCAGTATTTT. This sequence encodes CASSSGTGVSTDTQYF.

The rearrangement links TRBV14 to TRBJ1-6; 7 positions agree with TRBD1. V shed 2 bases and J 7 bases; nucleotides not matched to a gene: 2. In germline, CDR1 is SGHDN, CDR2 FVKESK. CDR3 length: 14 amino acids. The CDR3 spells CASSQNRGNSPLHF. The CDR3 region has the DNA TGTGCCAGCAGCCAAAACAGGGGAAATTCACCCCTCCACTTT.

This clone was detected only a few times. V and J are TRBV6-5 and TRBJ1-3; possible D gene TRBD1, 6 bases. This CDR3 is 15 amino acids long. Trimming removed 0 bases at V and 3 bases at J, with 9 bases between. Germline assignment: CDR1 MNHEY and CDR2 SVGAGI. In DNA form, the CDR3 reads TGTGCCAGCAGTTACTCCCAGGGGCTTGGAAACACCATATATTTT. This encodes CASSYSQGLGNTIYF.

V gene TRBV15 combines with J gene TRBJ2-2; 14 bases are shared with TRBD2. After removal of 5 bases from V and 0 bases from J, the junction contained 11 bases not matched to a gene. CDR3 length: 20 amino acids. CDR1 and CDR2 from the germline V gene are LNHNV and YYDKDF (reference sequence). CDR3 region: CATSAPGLAGEGSNTGELFF. In DNA, the CDR3 is TGTGCCACCAGCGCGCCGGGACTAGCGGGAGAAGGGTCGAACACCGGGGAGCTGTTTTTT.

The chain's CDR3 is CASSYSPGVLSTDTQYF. In DNA, the CDR3 is TGTGCCAGCAGTTATAGTCCGGGGGTTCTTAGCACAGATACGCAGTATTTT. This chain connects TRBV7-2 to TRBJ2-3; tentatively, D is TRBD2 (6 bases). V was trimmed by 6 bases and J by 0 bases, leaving 19 bases between them. CDR1 and CDR2 (germline): SGHTA, FQGNSA. The CDR3 totals 17 residues.

This chain joins TRBV2 and TRBJ1-4; D remains unclear. Germline V CDR1 and CDR2: SNHLY, FYNNEI. Between the trimmed V and J ends, which lost 9 bases and 0 bases, there was a span of 8 bases. The CDR3 loop spans 13 amino acids. Written as DNA, the CDR3 is TGTGCCAGTACTCTTTCAACTAATGAAAAACTGTTTTTT. It translates to CASTLSTNEKLFF.

The CDR3 is CASSPDRGKNQPQHF. CDR3 sequence (DNA): TGTGCCAGTAGTCCTGACAGGGGAAAGAATCAGCCCCAGCATTTT. The gene calls are TRBV19 and TRBJ1-5; 8 bases match TRBD1. The CDR3 consists of 15 residues. J was trimmed by 4 bases and V by 5 bases; bases with no gene match: 7. Germline V gene data show CDR1 as LNHDA and CDR2 as SQIVND (reference sequence).

This clone appeared once. This chain joins TRBV7-3 and TRBJ2-5; 16 bases map to TRBD2. The CDR3 spans 16 residues. Germline lookup yields CDR1 SGHTA and CDR2 FQGTGA. Unmatched junction bases numbered 3, after V lost 4 bases and J lost 4 bases. The CDR3 here is CASSSGLAGGIETQYF. The CDR3 DNA reads TGTGCCAGCAGCTCGGGACTAGCGGGAGGGATAGAGACCCAGTACTTC.

The chain joins TRBV4-3 to TRBJ2-1; 11 bases agree with TRBD2. The CDR3 spans 17 residues. The germline V gene encodes CDR1 LGHNA and CDR2 YSLEER. The trim removed 4 bases at V and 3 bases at J, leaving 8 bases unmatched. The CDR3 coding sequence is TGCGCCAGCAGCCTGGGGACTAGCGGACTTATCTACAATGAGCAGTTCTTC. The encoded protein is CASSLGTSGLIYNEQFF.

The V and J genes are TRBV2 and TRBJ2-1, with 7 bases fitting TRBD2. J was trimmed by 9 bases and V by 3 bases; bases with no gene match: 11. CDR3 length: 15 amino acids. CDR1 and CDR2 from the germline V gene are SNHLY and FYNNEI. Here the CDR3 reads CASSEEDGRYGEQFF. CDR3 bases: TGTGCCAGCAGTGAGGAGGACGGGAGGTATGGTGAGCAGTTCTTC.

This clone turned up a few times. J is TRBJ2-3 and V is TRBV5-6, with 8 bases fitting TRBD2. The junction had 17 bases not matched to a gene; V was cut back by 2 bases and J by 3 bases. The CDR3 consists of 19 residues. Germline assignment: CDR1 SGHDT and CDR2 YYEEEE. The CDR3 here is CASSLRRRFGGEYTDTQYF. The CDR3 coding sequence is TGTGCCAGCAGCTTAAGAAGAAGGTTCGGGGGGGAATATACAGATACGCAGTATTTT.

With respect to this clone: Other DNA sequences from this sample encode an identical CDR3 as well. This chain uses TRBV7-2 with TRBJ2-5; 7 bases fit TRBD2. Germline V CDR1 and CDR2: SGHTA, FQGNSA. The CDR3 extends over 14 amino acids. V trimming: 1 base; J trimming: 6 bases; junction bases outside the gene matches: 5. In nucleotides, the CDR3 is TGTGCCAGCAGCTTAGATCGGGGAGGGAAGACCCAGTACTTC. Amino acid sequence: CASSLDRGGKTQYF.

The CDR3 sequence is CATSRDDSRTEAFF. The CDR3 region has the DNA TGTGCCACCAGCAGAGATGACAGCCGCACTGAAGCTTTCTTT. The chain combines TRBV15 with TRBJ1-1; D is perhaps TRBD1 (5 bases). Germline CDR1 is LNHNV and CDR2 is YYDKDF (reference sequence). The CDR3 spans 14 residues. Trimming took off 0 bases at V and 4 bases at J, with 9 bases between the two ends. The variable domain in full, with the rest retrieved from reference TRBV15 and TRBJ1-1, is DAMVIQNPRYQVTQFGKPVTLSCSQTLNHNVMYWYQQKSSQAPKLLFHYYDKDFNNEADTPDNFQSRRPNTSFCFLDIRSPGLGDTAMYLCATSRDDSRTEAFFGQGTRLTVV.